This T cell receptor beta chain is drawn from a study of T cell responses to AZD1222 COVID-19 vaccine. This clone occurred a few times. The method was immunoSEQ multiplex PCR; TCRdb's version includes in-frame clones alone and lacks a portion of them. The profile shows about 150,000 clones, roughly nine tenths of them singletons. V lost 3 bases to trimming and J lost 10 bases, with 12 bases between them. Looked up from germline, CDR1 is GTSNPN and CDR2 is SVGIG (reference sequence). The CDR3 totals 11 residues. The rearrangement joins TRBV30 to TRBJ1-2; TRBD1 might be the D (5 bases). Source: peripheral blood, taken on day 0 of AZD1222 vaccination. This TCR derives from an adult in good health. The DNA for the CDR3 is TGTGCCTGGAGACAGGTATTTCTCTACACCTTC. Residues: CAWRQVFLYTF.